The present TCR beta chain was sequenced within a study of cytomegalovirus exposure and HLA in healthy donors (TCRdb year 2017). Background for the entire study: An earlier analysis of fewer than 750 of the donors reported around 280 Gb of sequence data and 117 million unique TCR beta sequences obtained from around 170 million T cells. An early release covering roughly 640 HLA-typed donors comprised approximately 290 gigabases of sequencing data and 85 million to 100 million unique TCR sequences. Of the roughly 390 genotyped donors, roughly 80% fell in the genetic ancestry cluster associated with self-reported Caucasian donors. The aim of the study was to test whether cataloging public T cell receptors could identify signatures of past pathogen exposure. Using immunosequencing, the study profiled T cell repertoires from 666 subjects and related those repertoires to cytomegalovirus serostatus. In addition to the first cohort of 666 subjects, a separate validation cohort of 120 different subjects was used. To predict cytomegalovirus infection status, the study combined high-throughput TCR immunosequencing, statistical association of individual TCRs with disease status, and machine learning. A later analysis re-analyzed previously published TCR beta repertoires from roughly 690 donors and added high-resolution HLA genotyping to study TCR occurrence patterns. Rather than using new phenotypic data, the later analysis identified candidate immune exposures from TCR beta sequences and from how often those sequences occurred across donors. An earlier analysis of 587 of the donors applied high-throughput TCR beta sequencing to assess whether each TCR beta V gene segment acted as functional or pseudogenic. Donor age, sex, ethnicity and CMV serostatus were collected together with the repertoire data. A later genetic analysis took genome-wide SNP genotypes for about three fifths of the roughly 670 donors and used that subset as a discovery cohort. All discovery cohort repertoires had been generated using a single sequencing platform. Both class I and class II loci were covered by HLA typing, at four-digit resolution. Typing coverage varied by locus: about 629-630 donors for A, B, C, DRB1 and DQB1; approximately 500 for DQA1; over 600 for DPA1; around 490 for DPB1. Roughly five DR-DQ haplotypes were handled as single units for association and clustering because linkage in the cohort was strong. Among roughly 370 genotyped donors of the cohort, an average of 235,054 unique TCR beta nucleotide sequences were sequenced per donor, 15% to 20% of them non-productive. General conclusions and limits of the study: For the cohort, immune exposure information was limited to CMV serostatus. Correlated functional status among segregating V segments might be attributable to linkage disequilibrium, but an unknown experimental factor could not be ruled out. In a later analysis, HLA-associated TCR beta chains showed more clonal expansion and lower generation probabilities than non-associated chains that were equally common. According to a later analysis, TCR association rates differed among HLA loci, with DRB1 alleles showing the most associated TCRs and HLA-C alleles showing the fewest. A later analysis reported that several top co-occurrence clusters appeared linked to parvovirus B19, influenza, CMV and Epstein-Barr virus. HLA typing was unavailable for some donors at each locus, so association tests used only the typed subset. A later analysis found that most CMV-associated TCR beta chains appeared HLA-restricted, with HLA associations seemingly driven largely by CMV exposure. Presence/absence analyses assumed roughly uniform sequencing depth across donors, an assumption that may not hold. Assigning TCR associations to individual alleles was difficult when HLA alleles, especially DR and DQ, strongly co-occurred. The authors suggested that the approach could potentially be extended to other disease states and immunological phenotypes. Because counts were too low, roughly 17 rarely observed V segments, including chromosome 9 orphons, were left out of the earlier analysis of a few hundred of the donors. The classifier was reported to diagnose cytomegalovirus status with high specificity and sensitivity in both the original and validation cohorts. A later genetic analysis reported fewer N-insertions in productive TCRs among donors in an Asian-associated ancestry cluster than the roughly 700-donor mean. In the study, roughly 160 TCR beta chains were listed as associated with cytomegalovirus. A later analysis associated about 17,000 TCR beta sequences with specific HLA alleles at a false discovery rate of 0.05. A few of the identified cytomegalovirus-associated TCR beta chains were confirmed in vitro to be specific for cytomegalovirus antigens. A cluster of highly shared sequence variants was judged likely to be a technical artifact of the sequencing pipeline. An earlier analysis of approximately 590 of the donors showed that most TCR beta V segments appeared in productive rearrangements either about 90% or about 30% of the time, which broadly matched IMGT annotations. A further reported finding was that TCR beta sequences accurately predicted the HLA-A and HLA-B alleles for most subjects in the first cohort. This cohort had only TCR beta chains sequenced, and the lack of alpha or paired-chain data limited which features could be detected. V-gene and J-gene trimming of TCR beta chains was associated with a missense DCLRE1C variant in a later genetic analysis, and the association was replicated in an independent cohort. Most TCR sequences were observed very rarely across donors, whereas some public TCRs were present in many individuals.

Libraries were constructed by the immunoSEQ multiplex PCR assay. For the multiplex PCR, a mixture combining 60 forward primers for TCR Vbeta segments and 13 reverse primers for TCR Jbeta segments was used. The CDR3 region of rearranged TCR beta genes was amplified from genomic DNA by a multiplex PCR assay. The amplified TCR beta libraries were sequenced on the Illumina HiSeq System as 87-base-pair reads. Under the source paper's analysis protocol: A later analysis counted about 80 million unique TCR beta chains across the 600 to 850 repertoires, and roughly 10 million of these chains were shared by at least two donors. Raw reads were error-corrected and collapsed into unique sequences by a nearest-neighbor algorithm in which closely related sequences were merged to remove PCR and sequencing errors. To assign V, D and J gene segments, CDR3 sequences were aligned to IMGT reference sequences. For a sequence to be retained, a match of at least six nucleotides to both a V gene segment and a J gene segment was required. A rearrangement counted as productive if the CDR3 had no stop codons and remained in frame with V and J, and every other rearrangement counted as non-productive. Following IMGT convention, CDR3 was defined as the stretch from the second conserved V-encoded cysteine up to the conserved J-encoded phenylalanine. The earlier analysis of 500 to 750 of the donors excluded any sequence lacking an unambiguous match to a single V gene segment. In an earlier analysis of some 590 of the donors, a V segment was called functional when productive rearrangements were above 56.7%, and segregating when the standard deviation between donors exceeded 5%. A statistical classification framework was built for diagnosing cytomegalovirus status from the catalog of TCR beta chain sequences. In a later analysis, TCR nucleotide sequences were compared against IMGT/GENE-DB human TR gene sequences so that V and J genes could be assigned. A later analysis assigned CDR3 sequences and most-parsimonious VDJ recombination scenarios with the TCRdist pipeline. In a later analysis, every TCR beta chain was defined by the combination of its CDR3 amino acid sequence and its V-gene family, and reads without a unique V-gene family were dropped. As a way to deal with suspected cross-contamination and a sequencing artifact, a later analysis dropped 592 nucleotide sequences that were highly shared and had low generation probability. For each public chain, a later analysis derived a clonal expansion index from normalized ranks of inferred template counts within each repertoire. A later analysis computed generation probabilities with a VDJ recombination model fitted to out-of-frame rearrangements, and checked the results against IGoR. A later analysis scored TCR-TCR, TCR-HLA and TCR-CMV co-occurrence with hypergeometric tests, applying a repertoire-size bias correction to TCR pairs. False discovery rates were estimated in a later analysis by permuting HLA or CMV assignments 20 times. In a later analysis, co-occurring TCRs were grouped using DBSCAN, and TCRdist sequence similarity was added for clustering within HLA-allele-positive subsets. For co-occurrence clustering, repertoires with fewer than 30,000 or more than 120,000 public chains were excluded, along with five repertoires with anomalous nucleotide sharing. Imported from immuneACCESS, the table was reduced by TCRdb to in-frame sequences with V and J called. These copies leave out some clones; in studies compared against another copy, an unresolved V gene accounts for under half, and the cause of the remainder is not known. V and J calls and clone size are those listed in that table; D and trimming were worked out from the DNA. Counted in this sample were about 97,000 clones; around three quarters of them appeared once. Clones ranked in the top ten supply more than 2.5% of the sample.

The cohort consisted of fewer than 700 healthy bone marrow donors. At the time of sampling, all cohort members were nominally healthy, though unrecorded immune exposures were likely present. The donor was CMV seropositive and was included in the group of about 290 seropositive cohort members. Every donor gave a peripheral blood sample, and the peripheral blood mononuclear cells from that sample were used for TCR beta sequencing. Genomic DNA extraction from the blood cell samples was performed with the Qiagen DNeasy Blood Extraction Kit. Concerning this clone itself: Its antigen is unknown. Base qualities are not recorded, but no much larger clone differs from it by a single base.

The sequencing sample was made of PBMCs. The receptor was derived from a male donor in good health and CMV-seropositive.

The CDR3 corresponds to CAWSGDNTDTQYF. The DNA is as follows: TGTGCCTGGAGCGGGGACAACACAGATACGCAGTATTTT. The chain joins TRBV30 to TRBJ2-3; TRBD1 could be the D gene, as 6 bases match. Cut back by 3 bases and 2 bases, the V and J ends lie 9 bases apart. The CDR3 measures 13 amino acids from cysteine to phenylalanine. The only DNA kept is the CDR3, 39 bases in frame from the first base. CDR1 and CDR2, looked up from the germline V gene (reference sequence), are GTSNPN and SVGIG.